The TCR beta chain described here comes from a study of beta chain features in type 1 diabetes. On this clone: The antigen remains unidentified.

TCRB transcripts that were expressed got sequenced, as all of the isolated RNA had been reverse transcribed. The assay was immunoSEQ multiplex PCR, and TCRdb's table has in-frame clones only and misses some. Counted here are some 170,000 clones, around 63% occurring once; the ten biggest clones make up 0.08% to 0.09%. Overall study findings and caveats: Across all four CD4+ subsets, people with type 1 diabetes showed modestly shorter TCRB CDR3s. Resolution of whether HLA type affects TCRB rearrangement was not achieved here.

The sequence came from a man under 40 with type 1 diabetes. Material for sequencing was naive CD4+ T cells from blood.

CDR3 residues: CASSQDPSGYGYTF. Here the CDR3 DNA reads TGCGCCAGCAGCCAAGATCCATCGGGGTATGGCTACACCTTC. The chain is built from TRBV4-1 and TRBJ1-2; the D is unclear. CDR3 length: 14 amino acids. V was shortened by 0 bases and J by 5 bases, with 10 bases between the two germline ends. In germline, CDR1 is MGHRA, CDR2 YSYEKL.